Sequencing of this TCR beta chain was carried out in a study of OX40 agonist ivuxolimab in advanced cancers. Study context: Earlier treatment with anti-PD-1, anti-PD-L1 or anti-CTLA-4 was permitted, and around 36% had received some.

Turning to this clone: Antigen specificity is unknown.

Only in-frame clones appear in the TCRdb table, and some are missing; sequencing was by immunoSEQ multiplex PCR. The sample lists under 85,000 clones; roughly nine tenths were seen once. The V gene lost 4 bases and the J gene lost 0 bases, with 12 bases spanning the gap. This CDR3 has 15 residues. Germline values: CDR1 SGHAT, CDR2 FQNNGV. The timepoints at which blood was sampled were baseline, cycle 4 day 1, and cycle 7 day 1. Broader study findings: Among the nonresponders, some also had low normalized T-cell clonal expansion.

The specimen comprised CD4+ or CD8+ T cells sorted from blood, sampled in a trial of the OX40 agonist ivuxolimab. The chain combines TRBV11-2 with TRBJ1-2; D call uncertain. The clonotype comes from an adult with an advanced solid tumor such as melanoma, head and neck, liver or kidney cancer. CDR3 nucleotides: TGTGCCAGCAGCTACCAAGTGCGGGCTAACTATGGCTACACCTTC. Translation gives CASSYQVRANYGYTF.